This paragraph covers one T cell receptor beta chain sequence. Residents of 24 US areas, aged roughly 18 to 89 years, made up the participants. These data originate in a study of blood T cell repertoires in COVID-19. Across the study: Spain, Italy and the United States supplied samples that represented acute and convalescent COVID-19.

Method: immunoSEQ multiplex PCR; TCRdb's copy keeps in-frame clones and lacks some. This sample has about 460,000 clones; roughly nine tenths occur once, and the top ten carry just over 8%. The CDR3 consists of 16 residues. CDR1 MNHEY and CDR2 SMNVEV come from the germline V gene (reference sequence). Trimming shortened V by 2 bases and J by 3 bases, and 17 bases separated the two germline ends. The V gene is TRBV27, the J gene TRBJ2-7, with D perhaps TRBD1 (6 bases). The sequenced sample was PBMCs or T cells enriched from blood (not recorded which). The sequence was obtained from an older woman who had recovered from COVID-19. Here the CDR3 reads CASSLPPAGASYEQYV. DNA of the CDR3: TGTGCCAGCAGTTTACCCCCCGCAGGGGCGAGCTACGAGCAGTACGTC.